Presented here are 26 T cell receptor beta chains from one specimen sequenced in a study of persistence of HIV-infected CD4 T cells. This was the immunoSEQ version 4 assay in survey mode. TCRdb keeps only in-frame clones here, not all; method: immunoSEQ multiplex PCR. This sample has tens of thousands of clones, with about 88% found just once. Cells were stimulated nonspecifically with anti-CD3/anti-CD28 magnetic beads. Sorting of responding CD4+ T cells relied on upregulated CD40 ligand together with CD69. Antigens of these TCRs are unknown. The material sequenced was CD4+ T cells sorted from PBMCs after roughly 18-hour stimulation, taken from a patient who received antiretroviral therapy. These receptors were collected from an adult woman with HIV who was CMV-seropositive.

The chain employs TRBV19 and TRBJ1-2; D gene uncertain. The CDR3 sequence is 12 residues long. Germline CDR1 and CDR2: LNHDA and SQIVND (reference sequence). V was trimmed by 6 bases and J by 3 bases, leaving 8 bases between them. CDR3 protein: CASRERDYGYTF. The DNA for the CDR3 is TGTGCCAGTAGGGAGCGGGACTATGGCTACACCTTC.

This chain joins TRBV29-1 and TRBJ2-1; 7 nucleotides line up with TRBD2. From germline, CDR1 is SQVTM and CDR2 ANQGSEA. V was pared by 6 bases and J by 3 bases, with 8 bases of the junction left unmatched. The CDR3 sequence is 14 residues long. As DNA, the CDR3 is TGCAGCGTCAGATTCCGGGGGGACTACAATGAGCAGTTCTTC. As protein: CSVRFRGDYNEQFF.

This sequence joins TRBV6-1 and TRBJ2-7, with TRBD1 matching over 8 bases. There are 14 residues in the CDR3. Germline CDR1 is MNHNS and CDR2 is SASEGT. Trimming at V came to 1 base and at J to 4 bases, leaving 3 bases not matched to a gene. The CDR3 sequence: CASSEGDRRYEQYF. CDR3 coding DNA: TGTGCCAGCAGTGAAGGGGACAGGCGGTACGAGCAGTACTTC.

The chain links TRBV29-1 to TRBJ1-1; 7 positions match TRBD1. The CDR3 totals 12 residues. CDR1 and CDR2 (germline): SQVTM, ANQGSEA. The junction had 9 bases not matched to a gene; V was cut back by 7 bases and J by 7 bases. CDR3 sequence (DNA): TGCAGCGGACAACAGGGGTCTGATGAAGCTTTCTTT. This sequence encodes CSGQQGSDEAFF.

This clone was seen only once. The chain uses TRBV5-6 and TRBJ2-7; 8 bases map to TRBD1. Per the germline V gene, CDR1 is SGHDT and CDR2 is YYEEEE. V shed 4 bases and J 3 bases; nucleotides not matched to a gene: 3. The CDR3 is 13 amino acids. CDR3 protein: CASSQDRVYEQYF. The CDR3 DNA is TGTGCCAGCAGCCAGGACAGGGTCTACGAGCAGTACTTC.

The V call is TRBV5-1, the J call TRBJ2-3; no reliable D call. The CDR3 has 15 amino acids. V gave up 0 bases and J gave up 5 bases, with 13 bases separating them. The germline CDR1 and CDR2 sequences are SGHRS and YFSETQ. In DNA form, the CDR3 reads TGCGCCAGCAGCTTGGAGGGCAGAACTGTAGATACGCAGTATTTT. This sequence encodes CASSLEGRTVDTQYF.

The CDR3 loop is CALRDRAAGIQYF. CDR3 nucleotides: TGTGCCCTCAGGGACAGGGCGGCCGGAATTCAGTACTTC. The V gene is TRBV30, the J gene TRBJ2-4, with 9 bases that match TRBD1. This CDR3 has 13 residues. V shed 8 bases, J shed 10 bases, and the junction held 12 bases outside the gene matches. The germline V gene encodes CDR1 GTSNPN and CDR2 SVGIG (reference sequence).

This chain uses TRBV7-8 with TRBJ1-5; the match to TRBD1 covers 9 bases. The CDR3 has 15 residues. The germline gives CDR1 SGHVS, CDR2 FQNEAQ. V was clipped by 2 bases and J by 7 bases; unmatched bases: 6. Here the CDR3 DNA reads TGTGCCAGCAGCTTAATGGGACAGGGTCGACAGCCCCAGCATTTT. It yields the protein CASSLMGQGRQPQHF.

V usage is TRBV5-1 and J usage is TRBJ1-2, with 8 bases aligning to TRBD1. J gave up 6 bases and V 4 bases, and 8 bases lay outside the gene matches. Germline values: CDR1 SGHRS, CDR2 YFSETQ. The CDR3 spans 14 residues. The CDR3 loop is CASSDRTGKDGYTF. In DNA, the CDR3 is TGCGCCAGCAGCGATCGGACAGGGAAGGATGGCTACACCTTC.

This rearrangement joins TRBV27 to TRBJ2-3; TRBD1 matches 7 bases. V trimming: 5 bases; J trimming: 2 bases; junction bases outside the gene matches: 7. The CDR3 runs to 15 residues. Germline lookup yields CDR1 MNHEY and CDR2 SMNVEV (reference sequence). This CDR3 reads CASSTRQGITDTQYF. The CDR3 bases are TGTGCCAGCAGTACCCGACAGGGCATCACAGATACGCAGTATTTT.

V gene TRBV10-3 combines with J gene TRBJ1-6; no firm D call. The germline V gene has CDR1 ENHRY and CDR2 SYGVKD. The germline V and J ends were trimmed by 5 bases and 4 bases, with 12 bases remaining between them. The CDR3 loop spans 15 amino acids. CDR3 sequence reads: CAISPTAAYNSPLHF. The CDR3 DNA sequence: TGTGCCATCAGTCCGACCGCCGCTTATAATTCACCCCTCCACTTT.

The chain carries TRBV5-1 and TRBJ2-7; unclear D gene. This CDR3 has 11 amino acids. Trimming removed 0 bases from V and 7 bases from J, with 5 bases in between. Per germline, CDR1 SGHRS and CDR2 YFSETQ. The CDR3 DNA sequence: TGCGCCAGCAGCTTGGTGGGAGAGCAGTACTTC. This encodes CASSLVGEQYF.

V gene TRBV6-6 combines with J gene TRBJ2-4; TRBD1 is a possible D gene (7 bases). The CDR3 has 20 amino acids. The germline V and J ends were trimmed by 5 bases and 0 bases, with 26 bases remaining between them. Looked up from germline, CDR1 is MNHNY and CDR2 is SVGAGI (reference sequence). The CDR3 sequence is CASSRLAAGGSGVAKNIQYF. The CDR3 DNA reads as TGTGCCAGCAGTCGTTTAGCGGCAGGGGGAAGTGGAGTAGCCAAAAACATTCAGTACTTC.

As DNA, the CDR3 is TGTGCCAGTAGTAAATACTGGTACTACAATCAGCCCCAGCATTTT. Amino acids: CASSKYWYYNQPQHF. V and J are TRBV19 and TRBJ1-5; D remains ambiguous. CDR1 is LNHDA and CDR2 is SQIVND in the germline V gene (reference sequence). Deletions cut 4 bases from V and 3 bases from J, with 13 bases between. This CDR3 region has 15 residues.

This chain links TRBV6-1 with TRBJ1-2; D is unclear. Germline loops: CDR1 MNHNS, CDR2 SASEGT. Trimming removed 3 bases from V and 8 bases from J, with 10 bases in between. The CDR3 extends over 12 amino acids. The CDR3 DNA follows: TGTGCCAGCAGTGACGAATCGTGGGGCTACACCTTC. Its protein is CASSDESWGYTF.

This clone was seen just once. The V call is TRBV6-5, the J call TRBJ2-1; 15 bases match TRBD2. The V segment lost 2 bases and the J segment 8 bases; nucleotides outside the gene matches: 4. This CDR3 comprises 16 residues. CDR1 MNHEY and CDR2 SVGAGI come from the germline V gene. The CDR3 coding sequence is TGTGCCAGCAGTTACCGAAGGACTAGCGGGGGGGATGAGCAGTTCTTC. Residues: CASSYRRTSGGDEQFF.

The CDR3 region has the DNA TGCGCCAGCAGCTCAGTCGTTGGCAGTCAAATAGGAAACACCATATATTTT. It codes for CASSSVVGSQIGNTIYF. V usage is TRBV5-1 and J usage is TRBJ1-3; unclear D gene. The ends were cut back, 3 bases at V and 4 bases at J, with 20 bases in the middle. Looked up from germline, CDR1 is SGHRS and CDR2 is YFSETQ. This CDR3 has 17 amino acids.

This sequence joins TRBV5-5 and TRBJ1-6, with no clear D. V gave up 2 bases and J gave up 7 bases, with 10 bases separating them. The CDR3 is made up of 14 amino acids. In germline, CDR1 is SGHKS, CDR2 YYEKEE (reference sequence). The chain's CDR3 is CASSFTSFNSPLHF. The CDR3 DNA is TGTGCCAGCAGCTTTACCTCATTCAATTCACCCCTCCACTTT.

The rearrangement uses TRBV7-8 and TRBJ2-7; tentative D call: TRBD2 (5 bases). The germline V and J ends were trimmed by 0 bases and 0 bases, with 15 bases remaining between them. The germline gives CDR1 SGHVS, CDR2 FQNEAQ. CDR3 length: 17 amino acids. Here the CDR3 reads CASSLAAMTTSSYEQYF. The CDR3 region has the DNA TGTGCCAGCAGCTTAGCTGCCATGACAACTAGCTCCTACGAGCAGTACTTC.

DNA of the CDR3: TGTGCCAGCTCAACAACCACAGGGAACACTGAAGCTTTCTTT. It translates to CASSTTTGNTEAFF. The gene calls are TRBV18 and TRBJ1-1; weak D call: TRBD1 (5 bases). The CDR3 runs to 14 residues. Germline V gene sequence: CDR1 KGHSH, CDR2 LQKENI. The V end was cut by 5 bases, the J end by 1 base, with 11 bases between.

V usage is TRBV2 and J usage is TRBJ2-1; possibly TRBD1 for D (6 bases). Trimming removed 3 bases from V and 6 bases from J, with 9 bases in between. This CDR3 comprises 13 residues. The germline V gene has CDR1 SNHLY and CDR2 FYNNEI. CDR3 amino acids: CASSEQGLNEQFF. As DNA, the CDR3 is TGTGCCAGCAGTGAGCAGGGGCTCAATGAGCAGTTCTTC.

This clone was detected once. The chain couples TRBV25-1 to TRBJ1-6; D is ambiguous. Trimming took off 0 bases at V and 1 base at J, with 1 base between the two ends. Germline CDR1 and CDR2: MGHDK and SYGVNS. The length of the CDR3 is 14 residues. The CDR3, as DNA: TGTGCCAGCAGTGAATATTCCTATAATTCACCCCTCCACTTT. The encoded protein is CASSEYSYNSPLHF.

The chain links TRBV5-4 to TRBJ2-1; 10 positions agree with TRBD2. V gave up 5 bases and J gave up 1 base; unmatched junction bases: 6. Germline V CDR1 and CDR2: SGHNT, YYREEE (reference sequence). This CDR3 has 16 residues. CDR3 in amino acids: CASRLAGLASYNEQFF. The CDR3 DNA reads TGTGCCAGCAGGCTAGCGGGACTAGCGTCCTACAATGAGCAGTTCTTC.

The V and J genes are TRBV5-1 and TRBJ1-3; 7 nucleotides agree with TRBD1. This CDR3 comprises 17 residues. V shed 4 bases, J shed 2 bases, and the junction held 12 bases outside the gene matches. Germline V lookup: CDR1 SGHRS, CDR2 YFSETQ. CDR3 in amino acids: CASSLGFTGVTGNTIYF. Here the CDR3 DNA reads TGCGCCAGCAGCCTTGGTTTCACAGGGGTAACTGGAAACACCATATATTTT.

This clone was observed a single time. V and J are TRBV9 and TRBJ2-7; tentative D call: TRBD1 (5 bases). Trimming took off 1 base at V and 3 bases at J, with 14 bases between the two ends. Looked up from germline, CDR1 is SGDLS and CDR2 is YYNGEE. The CDR3 has 15 amino acids. The CDR3 reads CASSVSVGQGYEQYF. CDR3 DNA sequence: TGTGCCAGCAGCGTATCCGTCGGGCAGGGCTACGAGCAGTACTTC.

Only one count was recorded for this clone. The chain combines TRBV11-1 with TRBJ2-6; D might be TRBD1 (5 bases). The CDR3 has 15 amino acids. Germline lookup yields CDR1 SGHAT and CDR2 FQDESV (reference sequence). Trimming stripped 3 bases from V and 0 bases from J, with 6 bases between. CDR3 nucleotides: TGTGCCAGCAGCTTGACAGTCTCTGGGGCCAACGTCCTGACTTTC. Its protein is CASSLTVSGANVLTF.